The 31 T cell receptor beta chains reported below all come from one sample, sequenced in a study of CD8 T cells in ankylosing spondylitis. A single record per CDR3 protein comes from TCRdb applying MiXCR to the 5' RACE reads. Among 330,000 or so distinct CDR3 sequences listed, roughly 8% were seen once. General observations from the study: Seemingly distinctive of ankylosing spondylitis blood was a TCR beta motif formed by eight highly homologous variants.

These receptors lack a known antigen. The sequencing input was blood, either unsorted or a sorted T cell fraction (not recorded which). The source of these receptors is a male donor with ankylosing spondylitis.

This clonotype was seen more than once but under ten times. V usage is TRBV11-1 and J usage is TRBJ2-7, with 7 bases aligning to TRBD2. The CDR3 has 15 residues. Trimming took 6 bases from V and 3 from J; bases not matched to a gene: 11. Germline assignment: CDR1 SGHAT and CDR2 FQDESV (reference sequence). The CDR3 nucleotides are TGTGCCAGCAGTCGGGAGGCAGCTCCCTACTACGAGCAGTACTTC. Translating gives CASSREAAPYYEQYF.

This clonotype was counted a few times. V usage is TRBV4-1 and J usage is TRBJ2-1, with TRBD2 matching over 9 bases. The CDR3 consists of 19 residues. The germline V gene encodes CDR1 MGHRA and CDR2 YSYEKL. Trimming removed 0 bases from V and 5 bases from J; junction bases left unmatched: 14. CDR3 coding DNA: TGCGCCAGCAGCCAAGAGATTGGCACTACAGCGGGAGGAAACAATGAGCAGTTCTTC. Protein: CASSQEIGTTAGGNNEQFF.

V usage is TRBV6-1 and J usage is TRBJ2-5, with D perhaps being TRBD1 or TRBD2 (6 bases each). The CDR3 is 13 amino acids. Trimming pared 7 bases from V and 5 bases from J, leaving 14 bases between. CDR1 and CDR2 from the germline V gene are MNHNS and SASEGT. For the CDR3, the DNA is TGTGCCAGCACAAACCCGGGGGCCGAGACCCAGTACTTC. Its translation: CASTNPGAETQYF.

Comment on this clonotype: An end of the junction differs from the germline gene, which may be a read error. The genes are TRBV5-4 and TRBJ2-3, with 13 bases fitting TRBD2. CDR1 and CDR2 from the germline V gene are SGHNT and YYREEE (reference sequence). The CDR3 covers 19 residues. Written as DNA, the CDR3 is TGTGCCTGCAGCTTGTCGGGACTAGCGGGAACGGCGTACACAGATACGCAGTATTTT. Translation gives CACSLSGLAGTAYTDTQYF.

The V and J genes are TRBV10-3 and TRBJ2-2, with no clear D. V was clipped by 2 bases and J by 3 bases, with 7 bases between them. The CDR3 length is 14 residues. The germline CDR1 and CDR2 sequences are ENHRY and SYGVKD. The CDR3 DNA is TGTGCCATCAGTGAGCACAGAGACACCGGGGAGCTGTTTTTT. Its translation: CAISEHRDTGELFF.

This clonotype showed up many times. This chain links TRBV27 with TRBJ2-1; D unresolved. With 5 bases removed from V and 3 bases from J, the gap between germline ends came to 11 bases. The CDR3 is 14 amino acids. CDR1 is MNHEY and CDR2 is SMNVEV in the germline V gene (reference sequence). For the CDR3, the DNA is TGTGCCAGCAGTAAAGGGAAAGACTACAATGAGCAGTTCTTC. Translating gives CASSKGKDYNEQFF.

The table lists this clonotype with a few counts. V is TRBV7-3 and J is TRBJ2-2; 8 bases fit TRBD1. J gave up 2 bases and V 5 bases, and 1 base lay outside the gene matches. Per germline, CDR1 SGHTA and CDR2 FQGTGA. This CDR3 contains 14 residues. CDR3 nucleotides: TGTGCCAGCAGCGGACAGGGCAACACCGGGGAGCTGTTTTTT. This sequence encodes CASSGQGNTGELFF.

In nucleotides, the CDR3 is TGTGCCAGCAGCCCGCCTGGACAGGGGGGTCACACAGATACGCAGTATTTT. Its translation is CASSPPGQGGHTDTQYF. The chain recombines TRBV7-2 with TRBJ2-3, with 10 bases matching TRBD1. Per germline, CDR1 SGHTA and CDR2 FQGNSA. Trimming at V came to 5 bases and at J to 2 bases, leaving 10 bases not matched to a gene. The CDR3 is 17 amino acids.

This clonotype has just a few counts. The chain combines TRBV20-1 with TRBJ2-7; 10 bases are shared with TRBD1. CDR1 DFQATT and CDR2 SNEGSKA come from the germline V gene (reference sequence). The CDR3 covers 15 residues. Trimming removed 4 bases from V and 5 bases from J; junction bases left unmatched: 11. CDR3 protein: CSAIDRGQSLNEQYF. CDR3 nucleotide sequence: TGCAGTGCTATCGACAGGGGGCAGTCTTTGAACGAGCAGTACTTC.

This clonotype was recorded at least ten times. This chain joins TRBV5-1 and TRBJ1-5; D not resolved. Germline assignment: CDR1 SGHRS and CDR2 YFSETQ. The V end was cut by 5 bases, the J end by 6 bases, with 15 bases between. The CDR3 contains 14 residues. The CDR3: CASSRLGVAQPQHF. DNA of the CDR3: TGCGCCAGCAGTAGGCTGGGAGTAGCTCAGCCCCAGCATTTT. The entire variable domain, with the rest obtained from reference TRBV5-1 and TRBJ1-5, is as follows: KAGVTQTPRYLIKTRGQQVTLSCSPISGHRSVSWYQQTPGQGLQFLFEYFSETQRNKGNFPGRFSGRQFSNSRSEMNVSTLELGDSALYLCASSRLGVAQPQHFGDGTRLSIL.

The chain employs TRBV20-1 and TRBJ2-7; 7 nucleotides line up with TRBD2. V trimming: 5 bases; J trimming: 0 bases; junction bases outside the gene matches: 7. The CDR3 runs 14 residues. The germline CDR1 and CDR2 sequences are DFQATT and SNEGSKA (reference sequence). CDR3 region: CSAESGESSYEQYF. CDR3 bases: TGCAGTGCTGAAAGCGGGGAAAGCTCCTACGAGCAGTACTTC.

This clonotype was counted many times. The V call is TRBV4-3, the J call TRBJ2-1, with a weak D call TRBD1 (6 bases). Trimming stripped 5 bases from V and 16 bases from J, with 39 bases between. Looked up from germline, CDR1 is LGHNA and CDR2 is YSLEER. This CDR3 contains 19 residues. Here the CDR3 reads CASSTRRQADPYFTMKFFF. The DNA of the CDR3 is TGCGCCAGCAGCACCCGTAGACAGGCCGATCCCTATTTTACAATGAAATTTTTCTTC.

This clonotype came up many times. CDR3 in DNA: TGTGCCAGCTCCTTGGGGGTTAACTATGGCTACACCTTC. As protein: CASSLGVNYGYTF. The chain is built from TRBV12-3 or TRBV12-4 and TRBJ1-2, with a weak D call TRBD1 (5 bases). The ends were cut back, 8 bases at V and 1 base at J, with 11 bases in the middle. The CDR3 spans 13 residues.

This clonotype was observed a few times. The rearrangement joins TRBV7-9 to TRBJ1-1; perhaps TRBD1 as D (6 bases). The germline V gene encodes CDR1 SEHNR and CDR2 FQNEAQ (reference sequence). With 3 bases removed from V and 7 bases from J, the gap between germline ends came to 9 bases. The CDR3 length is 12 residues. CDR3 sequence reads: CASSFTGFEAFF. DNA of the CDR3: TGTGCCAGCAGCTTTACAGGGTTTGAAGCTTTCTTT.

This clonotype was counted many times. This chain connects TRBV3-1 to TRBJ2-7; 7 positions agree with TRBD2. The CDR3 is 14 amino acids. The V and J ends lost 4 bases and 5 bases, in that order; junction bases with no gene match: 8. Germline V gene data show CDR1 as LGHDT and CDR2 as YNNKEL (reference sequence). The CDR3 DNA sequence: TGTGCCAGCAGCCTTTCGGGGAGGGAGAACGAGCAGTACTTC. It is translated as CASSLSGRENEQYF.

This clonotype has ten or more counts. The gene calls are TRBV6-2 or TRBV6-3 and TRBJ2-1; 8 nucleotides line up with TRBD2. The V segment lost 5 bases and the J segment 8 bases; nucleotides outside the gene matches: 8. The CDR3 sequence is 14 residues long. Germline V gene lookup returns CDR1 MNHEY and CDR2 SVGEGT. Here the CDR3 reads CASSRTGGPYEQFF. Here the CDR3 DNA reads TGTGCCAGCAGTAGGACGGGAGGGCCTTATGAGCAGTTCTTC.

This clonotype was seen only a few times. J is TRBJ2-7 and V is TRBV12-3 or TRBV12-4; 12 nucleotides align to TRBD2. The CDR3 is 15 amino acids. Trimming at V came to 6 bases and at J to 3 bases, leaving 6 bases not matched to a gene. CDR3 region: CASSRTSGNFYEQYF. CDR3 in DNA: TGTGCCAGCAGCAGGACTAGCGGGAACTTCTACGAGCAGTACTTC.

The chain links TRBV11-2 to TRBJ2-7; 13 nucleotides agree with TRBD2. The CDR3 extends over 15 amino acids. Per the germline V gene, CDR1 is SGHAT and CDR2 is FQNNGV. V gave up 6 bases and J gave up 6 bases; unmatched junction bases: 8. The CDR3 reads CASRRLAGGLPEQYF. The CDR3 DNA reads as TGTGCCAGCAGAAGACTAGCGGGAGGTCTCCCCGAGCAGTACTTC.

There are many counts of this clonotype. The rearrangement joins TRBV5-1 to TRBJ2-1; 8 bases are shared with TRBD1. V lost 2 bases, J lost 5 bases, and 9 bases stayed unmatched. CDR1 SGHRS and CDR2 YFSETQ come from the germline V gene. The CDR3 is made up of 16 amino acids. CDR3 sequence reads: CASSLGEDRVNNEQFF. The CDR3 DNA reads TGCGCCAGCAGCTTAGGCGAGGACAGGGTAAACAATGAGCAGTTCTTC.

This chain links TRBV12-3 or TRBV12-4 with TRBJ2-5; no definite D call. Trimming stripped 6 bases from V and 7 bases from J, with 18 bases between. The CDR3 totals 14 residues. The CDR3 sequence: CASRSPGPYGTQYF. CDR3 coding DNA: TGTGCCAGCAGGTCTCCGGGTCCCTATGGGACCCAGTACTTC.

V gene TRBV25-1 combines with J gene TRBJ2-1; 14 nucleotides agree with TRBD2. V shed 0 bases and J 7 bases; nucleotides not matched to a gene: 11. This CDR3 contains 19 residues. The germline V gene encodes CDR1 MGHDK and CDR2 SYGVNS. CDR3 region: CASSEYGTSGSPGGNEQFF. The CDR3 nucleotides are TGTGCCAGCAGTGAATATGGGACTAGCGGGAGCCCTGGGGGAAATGAGCAGTTCTTC.

The chain employs TRBV5-5 and TRBJ2-7; no firm D call. Between the trimmed V and J ends, which lost 1 base and 3 bases, there was a span of 5 bases. Germline loops: CDR1 SGHKS, CDR2 YYEKEE (reference sequence). This CDR3 has 12 residues. In DNA form, the CDR3 reads TGTGCCAGCAGCTTGCAAGTCTACGAGCAGTACTTC. The encoded protein is CASSLQVYEQYF.

This clonotype was detected many times. The genes are TRBV20-1 and TRBJ2-3; 7 nucleotides line up with TRBD2. CDR3 length equals 15 residues. Germline V gene data show CDR1 as DFQATT and CDR2 as SNEGSKA (reference sequence). Trimming took 0 bases from V and 0 from J; bases not matched to a gene: 3. For the CDR3, the DNA is TGCAGTGCTAGAGACGGTAGCGGGAGCACAGATACGCAGTATTTT. Protein sequence: CSARDGSGSTDTQYF.

This chain connects TRBV20-1 to TRBJ2-1, with 8 bases aligning to TRBD2. The CDR3 loop spans 15 amino acids. CDR1 is DFQATT and CDR2 is SNEGSKA in the germline V gene (reference sequence). V lost 1 base to trimming and J lost 3 bases; unmatched junction nucleotides: 5. As DNA, the CDR3 is TGCAGTGCTAGAGTCCCGGGACTAGTCTACAATGAGCAGTTCTTC. This gives the protein CSARVPGLVYNEQFF.

This clonotype was counted only a few times. The CDR3 DNA sequence: TGTGCCAGCAGCCAAGAGAAGGGCTTTTACAATGAGCAGTTCTTC. Residues: CASSQEKGFYNEQFF. The chain has TRBV4-2 and TRBJ2-1; D gene unclear. Germline values: CDR1 LGHNA, CDR2 YNFKEQ. The length of the CDR3 is 15 residues. V was shortened by 0 bases and J by 4 bases, with 10 bases between the two germline ends.

This clonotype was observed at least ten times. The V and J genes are TRBV27 and TRBJ2-3; D unresolved. This CDR3 has 17 amino acids. The V gene's germline CDR1 is MNHEY and CDR2 SMNVEV (reference sequence). V lost 2 bases and J 0 bases, leaving 15 bases between the germline ends. This CDR3 is CASSLEEGKRSTDTQYF. CDR3 coding DNA: TGTGCCAGCAGTTTAGAGGAAGGGAAGAGAAGCACAGATACGCAGTATTTT.

This clonotype was observed a few times. The chain combines TRBV5-1 with TRBJ2-1; the match to TRBD2 covers 10 bases. The J segment lost 7 bases and the V segment lost 4 bases, leaving 8 bases of the junction unmatched. CDR1 and CDR2 from the germline V gene are SGHRS and YFSETQ. The CDR3 is 15 residues long. In DNA, the CDR3 is TGCGCCAGCAGCACCCGGACTAGCGGTAATAATGAGCAGTTCTTC. The encoded protein is CASSTRTSGNNEQFF. The whole variable domain, remainder taken from reference TRBV5-1 and TRBJ2-1, is KAGVTQTPRYLIKTRGQQVTLSCSPISGHRSVSWYQQTPGQGLQFLFEYFSETQRNKGNFPGRFSGRQFSNSRSEMNVSTLELGDSALYLCASSTRTSGNNEQFFGPGTRLTVL.

This clonotype showed up just a few times. V usage is TRBV7-8 and J usage is TRBJ2-3, with 7 bases identical to TRBD2. V gave up 3 bases and J gave up 4 bases; unmatched junction bases: 7. The CDR3 contains 15 residues. Germline loops: CDR1 SGHVS, CDR2 FQNEAQ. In DNA, the CDR3 is TGTGCCAGCAGCTTTCAAGCGGGAATAGCAGATACGCAGTATTTT. Translated, it gives CASSFQAGIADTQYF.

There are a few counts of this clonotype. V gene TRBV28 combines with J gene TRBJ2-1; no reliable D call. There are 17 residues in the CDR3. V was pared by 3 bases and J by 0 bases, with 15 bases between. CDR1 and CDR2 from the germline V gene are MDHEN and SYDVKM. DNA for the CDR3: TGTGCCAGCAGTTTTCCCCTCCGCATGAGCTCCTACAATGAGCAGTTCTTC. It yields the protein CASSFPLRMSSYNEQFF.

DNA for the CDR3: TGCGCCAGCAGCTTGTTGTTGTCGGGGAATGAGCAGTTCTTC. It encodes CASSLLLSGNEQFF. The V and J genes are TRBV5-1 and TRBJ2-1; D might be TRBD2 (5 bases). The CDR3 contains 14 residues. V was cut by 1 base and J by 7 bases, with 12 bases left in between. Per germline, CDR1 SGHRS and CDR2 YFSETQ.

This clonotype came up many times. The chain recombines TRBV12-3 or TRBV12-4 with TRBJ1-1, with TRBD1 matching over 8 bases. V lost 5 bases to trimming and J lost 5 bases; unmatched junction nucleotides: 7. The CDR3 has 14 amino acids. CDR3 DNA: TGTGCCAGCAGTGGGGGACAGGAGAGGACTGAAGCTTTCTTT. Translated: CASSGGQERTEAFF.